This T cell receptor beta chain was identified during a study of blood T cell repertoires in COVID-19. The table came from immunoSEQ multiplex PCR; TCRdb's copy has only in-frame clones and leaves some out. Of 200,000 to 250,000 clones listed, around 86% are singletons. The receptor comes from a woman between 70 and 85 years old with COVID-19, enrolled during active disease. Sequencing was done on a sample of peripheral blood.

The CDR3 protein is CASSLFGGGYEQYF. In nucleotides, the CDR3 is TGTGCCAGCAGTTTATTTGGGGGAGGCTACGAGCAGTACTTC. V usage is TRBV28 and J usage is TRBJ2-7, with D possibly TRBD2 on 6 matching bases. Germline CDR1 reads MDHEN; CDR2 reads SYDVKM. The V and J ends lost 1 base and 3 bases respectively, with 10 bases between them. The CDR3 loop spans 14 amino acids.